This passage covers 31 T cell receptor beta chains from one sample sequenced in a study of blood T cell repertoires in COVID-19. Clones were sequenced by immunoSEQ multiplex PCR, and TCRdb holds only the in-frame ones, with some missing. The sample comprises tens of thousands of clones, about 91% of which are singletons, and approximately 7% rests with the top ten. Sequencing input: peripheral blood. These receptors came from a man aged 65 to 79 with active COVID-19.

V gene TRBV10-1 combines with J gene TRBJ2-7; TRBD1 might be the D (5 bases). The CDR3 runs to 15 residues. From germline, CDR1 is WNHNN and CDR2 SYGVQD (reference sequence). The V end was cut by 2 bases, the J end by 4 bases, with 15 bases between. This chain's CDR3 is CASSEGSVGLYEQYF. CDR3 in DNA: TGCGCCAGCAGTGAGGGCAGCGTGGGGCTTTACGAGCAGTACTTC.

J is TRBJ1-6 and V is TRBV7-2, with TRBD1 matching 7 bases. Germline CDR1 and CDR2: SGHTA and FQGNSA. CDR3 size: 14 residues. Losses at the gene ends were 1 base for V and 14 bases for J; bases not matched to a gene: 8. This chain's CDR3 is CASSLGQGIGALHF. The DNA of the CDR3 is TGTGCCAGCAGCTTAGGACAGGGAATAGGGGCCCTCCACTTT.

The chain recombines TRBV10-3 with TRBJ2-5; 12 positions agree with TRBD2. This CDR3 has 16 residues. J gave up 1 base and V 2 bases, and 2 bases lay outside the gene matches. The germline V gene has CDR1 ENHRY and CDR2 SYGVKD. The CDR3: CAISEPGLAGQETQYF. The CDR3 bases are TGTGCCATCAGTGAGCCGGGACTAGCGGGCCAAGAGACCCAGTACTTC.

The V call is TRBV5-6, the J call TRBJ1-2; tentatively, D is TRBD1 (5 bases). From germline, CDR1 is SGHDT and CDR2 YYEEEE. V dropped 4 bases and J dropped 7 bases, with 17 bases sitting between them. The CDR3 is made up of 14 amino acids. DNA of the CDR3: TGTGCCAGCAGCCCGAAGGGGTTGGTAGGTGGCTACACCTTC. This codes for CASSPKGLVGGYTF.

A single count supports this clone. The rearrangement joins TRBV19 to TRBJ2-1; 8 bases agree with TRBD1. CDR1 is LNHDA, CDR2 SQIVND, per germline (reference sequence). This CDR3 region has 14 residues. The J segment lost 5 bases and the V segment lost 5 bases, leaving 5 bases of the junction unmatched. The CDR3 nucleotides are TGTGCCAGTAGTTGGGGACAGGCAAACAATGAGCAGTTCTTC. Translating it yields CASSWGQANNEQFF.

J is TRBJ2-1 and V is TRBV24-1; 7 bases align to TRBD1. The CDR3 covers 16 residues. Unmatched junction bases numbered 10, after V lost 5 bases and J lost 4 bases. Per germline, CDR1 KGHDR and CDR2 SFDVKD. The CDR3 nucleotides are TGTGCCACCAGTGCCAGGCCCGGGACAGCTTACAATGAGCAGTTCTTC. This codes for CATSARPGTAYNEQFF.

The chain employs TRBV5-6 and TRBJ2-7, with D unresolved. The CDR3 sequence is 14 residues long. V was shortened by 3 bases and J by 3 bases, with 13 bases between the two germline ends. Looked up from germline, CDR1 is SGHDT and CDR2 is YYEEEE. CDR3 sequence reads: CASSYDRAYYEQYF. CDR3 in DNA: TGTGCCAGCAGCTACGATAGAGCATACTACGAGCAGTACTTC.

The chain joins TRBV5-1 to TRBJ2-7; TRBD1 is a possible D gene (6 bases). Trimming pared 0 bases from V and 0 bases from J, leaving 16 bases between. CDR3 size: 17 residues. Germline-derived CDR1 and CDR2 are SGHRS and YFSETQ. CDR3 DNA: TGCGCCAGCAGCTTGGACGGACAGAGACAAAACTCCTACGAGCAGTACTTC. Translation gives CASSLDGQRQNSYEQYF.

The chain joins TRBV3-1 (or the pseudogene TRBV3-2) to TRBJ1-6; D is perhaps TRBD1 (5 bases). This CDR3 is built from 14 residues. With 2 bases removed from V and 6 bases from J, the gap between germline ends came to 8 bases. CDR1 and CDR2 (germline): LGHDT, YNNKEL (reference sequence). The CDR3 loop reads CASSQLQGNSPLHF. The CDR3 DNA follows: TGTGCCAGCAGCCAATTGCAGGGTAATTCACCCCTCCACTTT.

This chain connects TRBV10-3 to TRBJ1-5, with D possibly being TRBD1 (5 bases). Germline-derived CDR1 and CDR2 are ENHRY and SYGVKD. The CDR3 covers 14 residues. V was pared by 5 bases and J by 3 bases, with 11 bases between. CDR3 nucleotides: TGTGCCATCAGTCAAGCCAGGGACAATCAGCCCCAGCATTTT. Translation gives CAISQARDNQPQHF.

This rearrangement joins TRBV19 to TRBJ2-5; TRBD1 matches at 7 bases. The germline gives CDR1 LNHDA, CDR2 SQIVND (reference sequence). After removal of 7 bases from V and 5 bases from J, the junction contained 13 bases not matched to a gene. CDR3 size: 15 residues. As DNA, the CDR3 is TGTGCCAGTACCTCGACGGGCAGGGGGTGGGAGACCCAGTACTTC. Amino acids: CASTSTGRGWETQYF.

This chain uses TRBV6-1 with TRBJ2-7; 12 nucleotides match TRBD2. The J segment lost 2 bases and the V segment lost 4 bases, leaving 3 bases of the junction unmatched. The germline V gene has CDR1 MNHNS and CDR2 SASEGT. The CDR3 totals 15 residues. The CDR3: CASSALAGGTYEQYF. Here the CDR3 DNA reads TGTGCCAGCAGTGCACTAGCGGGGGGAACCTACGAGCAGTACTTC.

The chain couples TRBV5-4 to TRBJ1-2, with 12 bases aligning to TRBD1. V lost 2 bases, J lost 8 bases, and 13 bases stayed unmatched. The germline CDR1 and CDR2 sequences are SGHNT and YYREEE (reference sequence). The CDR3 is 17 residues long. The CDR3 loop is CASSLPGQGALSGGYTF. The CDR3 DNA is TGTGCCAGCAGCTTACCGGGACAGGGGGCCTTATCGGGAGGCTACACCTTC.

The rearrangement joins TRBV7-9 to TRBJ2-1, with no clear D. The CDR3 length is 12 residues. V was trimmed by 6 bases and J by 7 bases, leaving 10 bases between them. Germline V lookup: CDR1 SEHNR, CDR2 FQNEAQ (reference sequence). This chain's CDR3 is CASSRTGNEQFF. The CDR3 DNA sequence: TGTGCCAGCAGTCGTACCGGGAATGAGCAGTTCTTC. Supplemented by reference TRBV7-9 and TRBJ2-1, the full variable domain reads DTGVSQNPRHKITKRGQNVTFRCDPISEHNRLYWYRQTLGQGPEFLTYFQNEAQLEKSRLLSDRFSAERPKGSFSTLEIQRTEQGDSAMYLCASSRTGNEQFFGPGTRLTVL.

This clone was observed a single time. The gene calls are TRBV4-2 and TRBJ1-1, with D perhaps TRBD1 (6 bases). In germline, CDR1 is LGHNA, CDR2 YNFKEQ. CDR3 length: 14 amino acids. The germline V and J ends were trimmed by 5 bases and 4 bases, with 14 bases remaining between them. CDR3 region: CASSSGVLGTEAFF. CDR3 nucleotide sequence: TGTGCCAGCAGCTCAGGGGTATTAGGCACTGAAGCTTTCTTT.

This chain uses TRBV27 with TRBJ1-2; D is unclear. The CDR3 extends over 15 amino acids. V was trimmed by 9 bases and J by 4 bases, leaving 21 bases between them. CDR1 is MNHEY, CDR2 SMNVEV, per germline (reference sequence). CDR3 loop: CARNILRSASYGYTF. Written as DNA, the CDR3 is TGTGCCAGAAACATCCTCCGTTCCGCCAGCTATGGCTACACCTTC.

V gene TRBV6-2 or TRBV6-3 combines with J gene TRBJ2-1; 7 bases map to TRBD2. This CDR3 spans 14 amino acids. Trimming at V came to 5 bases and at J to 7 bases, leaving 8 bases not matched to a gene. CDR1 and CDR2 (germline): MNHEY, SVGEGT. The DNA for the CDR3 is TGTGCCAGCAGTCTCCTGACTAGCTGGAATGAGCAGTTCTTC. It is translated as CASSLLTSWNEQFF.

In DNA form, the CDR3 reads TGTGCCAGCAGCCTCGGACTAGCGGGAACGGAGACCCAGTACTTC. It yields the protein CASSLGLAGTETQYF. The gene calls are TRBV7-2 and TRBJ2-5, with TRBD2 matching 12 bases. The CDR3 has 15 residues. Germline CDR1 is SGHTA and CDR2 is FQGNSA. The ends lost 5 bases at V and 5 bases at J; junction bases unmatched: 6.

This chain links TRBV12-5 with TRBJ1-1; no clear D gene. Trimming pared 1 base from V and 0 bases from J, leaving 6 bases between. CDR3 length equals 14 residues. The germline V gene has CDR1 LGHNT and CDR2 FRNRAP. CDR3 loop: CASGLGGLNTEAFF. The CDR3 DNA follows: TGTGCTAGTGGTTTGGGTGGCTTGAACACTGAAGCTTTCTTT.

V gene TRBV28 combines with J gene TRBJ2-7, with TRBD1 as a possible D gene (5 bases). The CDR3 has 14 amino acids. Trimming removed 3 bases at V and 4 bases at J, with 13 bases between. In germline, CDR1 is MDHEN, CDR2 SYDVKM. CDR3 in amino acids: CASSLFGHEYEQYF. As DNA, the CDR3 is TGTGCCAGCAGTTTGTTCGGACATGAATACGAGCAGTACTTC.

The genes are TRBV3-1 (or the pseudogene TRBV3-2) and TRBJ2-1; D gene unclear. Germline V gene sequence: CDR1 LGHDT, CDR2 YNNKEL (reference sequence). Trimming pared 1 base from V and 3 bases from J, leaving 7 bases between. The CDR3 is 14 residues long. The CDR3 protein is CASSQAQLYNEQFF. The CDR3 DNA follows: TGTGCCAGCAGCCAAGCACAGCTCTACAATGAGCAGTTCTTC.

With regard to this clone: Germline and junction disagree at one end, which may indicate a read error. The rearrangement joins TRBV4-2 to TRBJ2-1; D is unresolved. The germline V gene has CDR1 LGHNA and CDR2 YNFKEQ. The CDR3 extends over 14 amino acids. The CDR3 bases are TGTGCCAGCAGCCAAGATCTGGGCCACAATGAACAGTTCTTC. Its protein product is CASSQDLGHNEQFF.

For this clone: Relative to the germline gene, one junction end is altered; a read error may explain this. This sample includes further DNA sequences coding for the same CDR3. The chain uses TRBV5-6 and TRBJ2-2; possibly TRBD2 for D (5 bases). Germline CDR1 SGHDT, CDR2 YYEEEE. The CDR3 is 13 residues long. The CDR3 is CASTPPSGGELFF. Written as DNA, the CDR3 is TGCGCCAGCACCCCACCGTCGGGGGGGGAGCTGTTTTTT.

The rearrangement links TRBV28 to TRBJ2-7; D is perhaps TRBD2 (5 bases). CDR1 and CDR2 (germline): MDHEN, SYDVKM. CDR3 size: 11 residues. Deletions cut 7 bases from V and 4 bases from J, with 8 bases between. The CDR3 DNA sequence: TGTGCCAGCACCCGGGGATACGAGCAGTACTTC. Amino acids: CASTRGYEQYF.

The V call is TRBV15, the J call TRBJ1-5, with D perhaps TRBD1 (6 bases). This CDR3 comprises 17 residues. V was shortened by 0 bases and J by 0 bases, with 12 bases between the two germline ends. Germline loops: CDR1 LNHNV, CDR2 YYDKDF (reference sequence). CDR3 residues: CATSREAAGDSNQPQHF. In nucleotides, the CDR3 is TGTGCCACCAGCAGAGAGGCAGCAGGGGATAGCAATCAGCCCCAGCATTTT.

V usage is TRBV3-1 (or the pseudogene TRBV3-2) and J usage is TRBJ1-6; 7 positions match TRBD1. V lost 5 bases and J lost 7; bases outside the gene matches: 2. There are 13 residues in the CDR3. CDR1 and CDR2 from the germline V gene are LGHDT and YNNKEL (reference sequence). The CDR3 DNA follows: TGTGCCAGCAGCGCACAGGGGAATTCACCCCTCCACTTT. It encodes CASSAQGNSPLHF.

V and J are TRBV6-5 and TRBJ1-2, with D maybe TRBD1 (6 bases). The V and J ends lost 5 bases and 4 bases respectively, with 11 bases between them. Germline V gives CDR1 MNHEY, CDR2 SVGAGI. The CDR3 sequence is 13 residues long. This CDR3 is CASSNRVAYGYTF. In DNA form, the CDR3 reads TGTGCCAGCAGTAACAGGGTCGCCTATGGCTACACCTTC.

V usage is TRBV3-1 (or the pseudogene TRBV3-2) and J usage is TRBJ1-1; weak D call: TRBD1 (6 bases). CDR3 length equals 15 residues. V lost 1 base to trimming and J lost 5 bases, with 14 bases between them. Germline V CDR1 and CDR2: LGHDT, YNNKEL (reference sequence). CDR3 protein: CASSQAGGQGTEAFF. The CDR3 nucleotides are TGTGCCAGCAGCCAAGCTGGGGGCCAGGGGACTGAAGCTTTCTTT.

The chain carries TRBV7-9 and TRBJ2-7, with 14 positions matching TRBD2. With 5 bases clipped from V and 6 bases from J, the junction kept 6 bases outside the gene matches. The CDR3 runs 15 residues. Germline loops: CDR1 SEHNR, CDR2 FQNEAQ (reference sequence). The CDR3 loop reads CASSPGGTSGSEQYF. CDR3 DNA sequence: TGTGCCAGCAGCCCAGGTGGGACTAGCGGGAGCGAGCAGTACTTC. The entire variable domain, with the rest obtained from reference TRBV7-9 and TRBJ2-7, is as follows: DTGVSQNPRHKITKRGQNVTFRCDPISEHNRLYWYRQTLGQGPEFLTYFQNEAQLEKSRLLSDRFSAERPKGSFSTLEIQRTEQGDSAMYLCASSPGGTSGSEQYFGPGTRLTVT.

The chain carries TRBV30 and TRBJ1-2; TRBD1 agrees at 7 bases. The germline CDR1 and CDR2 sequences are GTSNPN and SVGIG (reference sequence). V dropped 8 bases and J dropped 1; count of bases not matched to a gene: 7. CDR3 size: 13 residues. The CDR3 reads CAGQEALNYGYTF. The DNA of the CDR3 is TGTGCCGGACAGGAGGCCCTTAACTATGGCTACACCTTC.

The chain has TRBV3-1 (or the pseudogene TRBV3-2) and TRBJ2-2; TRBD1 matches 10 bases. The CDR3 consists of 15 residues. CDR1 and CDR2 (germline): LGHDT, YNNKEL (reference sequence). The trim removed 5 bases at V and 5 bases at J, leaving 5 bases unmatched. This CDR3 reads CASSTGQGGTGELFF. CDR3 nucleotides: TGTGCCAGCAGCACTGGACAGGGGGGGACCGGGGAGCTGTTTTTT.